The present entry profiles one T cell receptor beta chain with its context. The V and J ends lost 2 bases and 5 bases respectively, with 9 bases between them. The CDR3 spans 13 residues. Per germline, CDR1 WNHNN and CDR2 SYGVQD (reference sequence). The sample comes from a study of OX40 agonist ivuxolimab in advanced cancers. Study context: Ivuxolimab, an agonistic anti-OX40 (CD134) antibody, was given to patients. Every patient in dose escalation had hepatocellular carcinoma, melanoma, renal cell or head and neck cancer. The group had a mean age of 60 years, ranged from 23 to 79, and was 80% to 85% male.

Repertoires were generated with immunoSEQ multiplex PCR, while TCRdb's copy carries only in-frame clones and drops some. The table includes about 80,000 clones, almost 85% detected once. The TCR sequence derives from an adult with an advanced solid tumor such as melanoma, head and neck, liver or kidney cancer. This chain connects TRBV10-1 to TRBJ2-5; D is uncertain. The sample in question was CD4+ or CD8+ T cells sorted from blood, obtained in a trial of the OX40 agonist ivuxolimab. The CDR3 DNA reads TGCGCCAGCAGTGAGCGCCTTGGGGAGACCCAGTACTTC. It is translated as CASSERLGETQYF.